What follows are 22 T cell receptor beta chains derived from one specimen sequenced in a study of radiotherapy plus CTLA-4 blockade in lung cancer. Using immunoSEQ multiplex PCR, the repertoire was profiled, and TCRdb retains in-frame clones only, with some absent. The sample shows tens of thousands of clones, 75% to 85% of them seen only once. The specimen comprised peripheral blood, sampled from a patient treated with radiotherapy plus ipilimumab. All receptors come from a human donor with non-small cell lung cancer that progressed on radiotherapy plus ipilimumab.

The J gene is TRBJ2-7, the V gene TRBV20-1; D gene ambiguous. The CDR3 consists of 11 residues. The germline V gene encodes CDR1 DFQATT and CDR2 SNEGSKA (reference sequence). Trimming left V 5 bases short and J 6 bases short, with 11 bases between. CDR3: CSALKGSEQYF. CDR3 coding DNA: TGCAGTGCTTTGAAAGGTAGCGAGCAGTACTTC.

This rearrangement joins TRBV18 to TRBJ2-7; 8 nucleotides align to TRBD1. Trimming cost V 4 bases and J 4 bases; bases outside gene matches: 6. Looked up from germline, CDR1 is KGHSH and CDR2 is LQKENI. The CDR3 totals 14 residues. CDR3 region: CASSQGQETYEQYF. The CDR3 DNA reads TGTGCCAGCTCACAGGGACAGGAAACTTACGAGCAGTACTTC.

The chain combines TRBV5-4 with TRBJ1-3; D may be TRBD1 (5 bases). Germline-derived CDR1 and CDR2 are SGHNT and YYREEE (reference sequence). CDR3 length equals 16 residues. The V gene lost 0 bases and the J gene lost 0 bases, with 10 bases spanning the gap. The CDR3 DNA reads as TGTGCCAGCAGCTTGGCGACAGCCCACTCTGGAAACACCATATATTTT. Its translation: CASSLATAHSGNTIYF.

This clone is medium-sized. The chain employs TRBV5-1 and TRBJ2-7, with D possibly being TRBD1 (6 bases). V dropped 2 bases and J dropped 2 bases, with 14 bases sitting between them. Per germline, CDR1 SGHRS and CDR2 YFSETQ. This CDR3 is built from 15 residues. CDR3 amino acids: CASSLGTGPTYEQYF. CDR3 nucleotides: TGCGCCAGCAGCTTAGGAACAGGGCCAACCTACGAGCAGTACTTC.

The table lists this clone with a few counts. This chain connects TRBV19 to TRBJ1-5; no clear D gene. CDR1 and CDR2 (germline): LNHDA, SQIVND (reference sequence). The V end lost 4 bases, the J end lost 9 bases, and 13 bases lay between the germline ends. This CDR3 comprises 13 residues. The CDR3 region is CASSTRTEPPQHF. The CDR3 nucleotides are TGTGCCAGTAGTACCAGGACGGAGCCGCCCCAGCATTTT.

The CDR3 region has the DNA TGTGCCAGCTATGGACAGGGACAAGATACGCAGTATTTT. It yields the protein CASYGQGQDTQYF. J is TRBJ2-3 and V is TRBV27; 8 bases fit TRBD1. V lost 8 bases and J lost 5; bases outside the gene matches: 6. The length of the CDR3 is 13 residues. Germline V CDR1 and CDR2: MNHEY, SMNVEV (reference sequence).

This clone turned up a few times. The CDR3 is CASSLAGVGNEQFF. The CDR3, as DNA: TGTGCCAGCAGCTTAGCGGGAGTCGGCAACGAGCAGTTCTTC. The chain joins TRBV7-2 to TRBJ2-1, with D perhaps TRBD2 (5 bases). This CDR3 is 14 amino acids long. Germline CDR1 and CDR2: SGHTA and FQGNSA. The V gene lost 0 bases and the J gene lost 10 bases, with 13 bases spanning the gap.

V usage is TRBV4-1 and J usage is TRBJ1-4; no firm D call. The germline gives CDR1 MGHRA, CDR2 YSYEKL. This CDR3 is built from 15 residues. Trimming took 0 bases from V and 7 from J, leaving 12 bases between them. The CDR3 DNA reads as TGCGCCAGCAGCCAAGATAGGAGATCGGGTGAAAAACTGTTTTTT. Encoded protein: CASSQDRRSGEKLFF.

CDR3: CASSQAAGSSYNEQFF. The CDR3 nucleotides read TGTGCCAGCAGCCAAGCGGCAGGGAGCTCCTACAATGAGCAGTTCTTC. The chain recombines TRBV4-2 with TRBJ2-1, with D perhaps assigned TRBD1 or TRBD2 (5 bases each). Deletions cut 1 base from V and 0 bases from J, with 10 bases between. This CDR3 region has 16 residues. Germline CDR1 reads LGHNA; CDR2 reads YNFKEQ.

Here the CDR3 reads CAITRDSGNTIYF. CDR3 bases: TGTGCCATTACGAGGGACTCTGGAAACACCATATATTTT. The chain has TRBV10-3 and TRBJ1-3, with D uncertain. CDR3 length: 13 amino acids. Trimming removed 9 bases from V and 0 bases from J, with 9 bases in between. CDR1 is ENHRY, CDR2 SYGVKD, per germline.

The rearrangement uses TRBV6-5 and TRBJ2-5, with D possibly matching TRBD2 (6 bases). This CDR3 has 13 residues. Trimming left V 7 bases short and J 3 bases short, with 12 bases between. Germline-derived CDR1 and CDR2 are MNHEY and SVGAGI. CDR3 DNA sequence: TGTGCCAGCACTTCCCCGGGGGAAGAGACCCAGTACTTC. Its protein is CASTSPGEETQYF.

This clone was seen a handful of times. This rearrangement joins TRBV7-2 to TRBJ2-1; 12 nucleotides line up with TRBD2. The germline gives CDR1 SGHTA, CDR2 FQGNSA. V gave up 5 bases and J gave up 3 bases; unmatched junction bases: 2. The CDR3 spans 15 residues. The CDR3 sequence: CASSAGLAGYNEQFF. DNA for the CDR3: TGTGCCAGCAGCGCGGGACTAGCGGGCTACAATGAGCAGTTCTTC.

The rearrangement joins TRBV28 to TRBJ1-5; no reliable D call. The CDR3 spans 15 residues. The V end lost 3 bases, the J end lost 6 bases, and 15 bases lay between the germline ends. Germline lookup yields CDR1 MDHEN and CDR2 SYDVKM. The CDR3 sequence is CASSFSREFIQPQHF. The CDR3 DNA is TGTGCCAGCAGTTTTTCCAGAGAATTTATTCAGCCCCAGCATTTT.

This clone was seen just once. This chain uses TRBV5-6 with TRBJ2-7; D might be TRBD1 (6 bases). The CDR3 is 14 residues long. The V gene's germline CDR1 is SGHDT and CDR2 YYEEEE. V dropped 2 bases and J dropped 2 bases, with 11 bases sitting between them. The chain's CDR3 is CASSLGGLAYEQYF. The CDR3 bases are TGTGCCAGCAGCTTAGGGGGATTAGCCTACGAGCAGTACTTC.

The chain recombines TRBV4-3 with TRBJ1-4, with a tentative D call TRBD1 (5 bases). The CDR3 is 16 residues long. Germline CDR1 reads LGHNA; CDR2 reads YSLEER. Trimming left V 1 base short and J 7 bases short, with 16 bases between. CDR3 amino acids: CASSQGRRDGGEKLFF. In DNA form, the CDR3 reads TGCGCCAGCAGCCAAGGGAGGAGGGACGGGGGTGAAAAACTGTTTTTT.

J is TRBJ2-5 and V is TRBV5-4; 10 bases fit TRBD2. The CDR3 is made up of 16 amino acids. Per the germline V gene, CDR1 is SGHNT and CDR2 is YYREEE (reference sequence). J lost 2 bases, V lost 0 bases, and 4 bases had no gene match. As DNA, the CDR3 is TGTGCCAGCAGCTTGGGCAGCGGGAGGGGGCAAGAGACCCAGTACTTC. As protein: CASSLGSGRGQETQYF.

V is TRBV4-2 and J is TRBJ1-6; D unresolved. The V and J ends lost 3 bases and 8 bases respectively, with 17 bases between them. Germline CDR1 LGHNA, CDR2 YNFKEQ. The CDR3 loop spans 16 amino acids. The CDR3 sequence: CASSHPTDLVDSPLHF. CDR3 in DNA: TGTGCCAGCAGCCATCCCACCGATTTGGTAGATTCACCCCTCCACTTT.

This clone appeared a single time. V usage is TRBV9 and J usage is TRBJ2-7; no clear D. CDR3 size: 13 residues. V lost 0 bases, J lost 3 bases, and 7 bases lay in between. The germline gives CDR1 SGDLS, CDR2 YYNGEE. The CDR3 here is CASSVDPNYEQYF. The CDR3 bases are TGTGCCAGCAGCGTAGACCCAAACTACGAGCAGTACTTC.

V is TRBV27 and J is TRBJ1-1, with D possibly matching TRBD1 (5 bases). CDR3 length: 18 residues. The V end lost 5 bases, the J end lost 3 bases, and 25 bases lay between the germline ends. From germline, CDR1 is MNHEY and CDR2 SMNVEV (reference sequence). The CDR3 sequence is CASSRWDVRGLVDTEAFF. CDR3 nucleotide sequence: TGTGCCAGCAGTAGATGGGACGTAAGGGGACTGGTAGACACTGAAGCTTTCTTT.

J is TRBJ2-7 and V is TRBV4-1; TRBD2 aligns across 10 bases. The CDR3 has 15 amino acids. V shed 1 base, J shed 3 bases, and the junction held 3 bases outside the gene matches. CDR1 and CDR2 from the germline V gene are MGHRA and YSYEKL. The CDR3 bases are TGCGCCAGCAGCCAAGGAGCTAGCGGGAGCTACGAGCAGTACTTC. Translating it yields CASSQGASGSYEQYF.

The V and J genes are TRBV9 and TRBJ1-3; D ambiguous. Trimming removed 4 bases at V and 0 bases at J, with 11 bases between. The CDR3 consists of 15 residues. Per germline, CDR1 SGDLS and CDR2 YYNGEE. The CDR3 reads CASSPDGNSGNTIYF. The CDR3, as DNA: TGTGCCAGCAGCCCCGACGGCAACTCTGGAAACACCATATATTTT.

V usage is TRBV28 and J usage is TRBJ1-1, with D hard to call. The CDR3 covers 13 residues. Trimming pared 6 bases from V and 1 base from J, leaving 9 bases between. Per the germline V gene, CDR1 is MDHEN and CDR2 is SYDVKM. CDR3 region: CASSYLWNTEAFF. The CDR3 coding sequence is TGTGCCAGCAGCTACTTATGGAACACTGAAGCTTTCTTT. Supplemented by reference TRBV28 and TRBJ1-1, the full variable domain reads DVKVTQSSRYLVKRTGEKVFLECVQDMDHENMFWYRQDPGLGLRLIYFSYDVKMKEKGDIPEGYSVSREKKERFSLILESASTNQTSMYLCASSYLWNTEAFFGQGTRLTVV.